This TCR beta chain is drawn from a study of blood T cell repertoires in COVID-19. Study information: Specimens from acute and convalescent COVID-19 originated in the United States, Italy and Spain. The analysed material was cDNA or gDNA that came from T cells, B-cell-depleted T cells, or PBMCs.

With V trimmed by 2 bases and J by 6 bases, 4 bases remained unmatched. The CDR3 length is 13 residues. The germline CDR1 and CDR2 sequences are SGHTA and FQGNSA. As originally analysed: Amplification from reference gene primers served as the basis for estimated nucleated cell counts. TCRdb keeps only in-frame clones here, not all; method: immunoSEQ multiplex PCR. The V and J calls and clone size come from that table; D and trimming were worked out from the DNA. The repertoire holds roughly 230,000 clones, with around 85% as singletons. Seattle patients were enrolled while actively infected and followed longitudinally.

V is TRBV7-2 and J is TRBJ2-7; 7 bases agree with TRBD1. Material for sequencing was peripheral blood. The receptor's source is a man between 45 and 60 years old with COVID-19, enrolled during active disease. The CDR3 sequence: CASSLKGAIEQYF. The DNA of the CDR3 is TGTGCCAGCAGCTTAAAGGGGGCCATCGAGCAGTACTTC.